The 27 T cell receptor beta chains below were found in one sample sequenced in a study of T cell repertoires in cytomegalovirus infection. Their recognized antigens are unknown. Each CDR3 protein is one row after TCRdb ran MiXCR on the reads. The data show approximately 770,000 distinct CDR3 sequences, approximately 32% seen once. The source was cultured CD8+ T cells from PBMCs, collected from culture after CMV antigen stimulation. The receptor set was obtained from a human donor in good health (CMV status not recorded). Some clones in this sample may be carry-over from other donors' samples.

J is TRBJ1-5 and V is TRBV12-3 or TRBV12-4; D remains unclear. The CDR3 covers 14 residues. V was trimmed by 3 bases and J by 8 bases, leaving 14 bases between them. CDR3 bases: TGTGCCAGCAGTTTCTCGACCGGCGGGGAGCCCCAGCATTTT. This encodes CASSFSTGGEPQHF.

This clonotype was observed a few times. The chain is built from TRBV7-6 and TRBJ2-7; D ambiguous. The CDR3 is 13 amino acids. Trimming removed 1 base from V and 7 bases from J, with 11 bases in between. Germline CDR1 reads SGHVS; CDR2 reads FNYEAQ. The CDR3 bases are TGTGCCAGCAGCTTAGACCCCGGTTTGGAGCAGTACGTC. Amino acid sequence: CASSLDPGLEQYV.

The chain is built from TRBV6-2 or TRBV6-3 and TRBJ2-2; possible D gene TRBD1, 5 bases. The CDR3 sequence is 17 residues long. V shed 2 bases and J shed 1 base, with 14 bases lying between them. The germline V gene encodes CDR1 MNHEY and CDR2 SVGEGT. The CDR3 DNA is TGTGCCAGCAGTTACGCGCAGGGTGGGAAGAACACCGGGGAGCTGTTTTTT. This gives the protein CASSYAQGGKNTGELFF.

This clonotype was seen a handful of times. V usage is TRBV10-3 and J usage is TRBJ1-4; D remains ambiguous. CDR1 and CDR2 (germline): ENHRY, SYGVKD. V lost 0 bases, J lost 0 bases, and 5 bases lay in between. The CDR3 loop spans 15 amino acids. CDR3 DNA: TGTGCCATCAGTGAGTCGTCTGCAACTAATGAAAAACTGTTTTTT. Amino acids: CAISESSATNEKLFF.

This clonotype occurred a few times. V is TRBV7-3 and J is TRBJ2-5; 8 bases line up with TRBD1. The CDR3 is 16 amino acids. J gave up 3 bases and V 6 bases, and 12 bases lay outside the gene matches. CDR1 and CDR2 (germline): SGHTA, FQGTGA. The CDR3 reads CASSPGLRTGKETQYF. CDR3 DNA sequence: TGTGCCAGCAGTCCCGGACTGAGGACAGGGAAAGAGACCCAGTACTTC.

This clonotype was seen at least ten times. This rearrangement joins TRBV7-2 to TRBJ2-7; D not certain. CDR3 size: 12 residues. V shed 1 base and J shed 6 bases, with 7 bases lying between them. Germline CDR1 SGHTA, CDR2 FQGNSA. For the CDR3, the DNA is TGTGCCAGCAGCTTAGATAACCTCGAGCAGTACGTC. Translated: CASSLDNLEQYV.

This clonotype was picked up a small number of times. The rearrangement joins TRBV7-9 to TRBJ2-7, with a possible D match to TRBD1 (5 bases). V lost 2 bases to trimming and J lost 2 bases, with 13 bases between them. CDR1 and CDR2 from the germline V gene are SEHNR and FQNEAQ (reference sequence). The CDR3 is 15 amino acids. For the CDR3, the DNA is TGTGCCAGCAGCTTATTAGGGGAAGATCCCTACGAGCAGTACTTC. Translating gives CASSLLGEDPYEQYF.

This chain's CDR3 is CASTPAGGPGDTQYF. The CDR3 region has the DNA TGTGCCAGCACCCCAGCGGGGGGGCCCGGAGATACGCAGTATTTT. The chain is built from TRBV12-3 or TRBV12-4 and TRBJ2-3; 10 positions match TRBD2. The CDR3 sequence is 15 residues long. The trim removed 7 bases at V and 5 bases at J, leaving 9 bases unmatched.

The chain carries TRBV28 and TRBJ2-7; no reliable D call. Germline assignment: CDR1 MDHEN and CDR2 SYDVKM. V lost 1 base to trimming and J lost 4 bases, with 8 bases between them. The CDR3 runs to 13 residues. The chain's CDR3 is CASSLSFKYEQYV. CDR3 nucleotides: TGTGCCAGCAGTTTATCCTTCAAATACGAGCAGTACGTC.

The rearrangement uses TRBV7-8 and TRBJ2-1; 9 bases fit TRBD1. This CDR3 has 16 residues. Looked up from germline, CDR1 is SGHVS and CDR2 is FQNEAQ. V shed 5 bases and J 9 bases; nucleotides not matched to a gene: 14. CDR3 nucleotides: TGTGCCAGCAGCCCGGACAGGGGAACAGGCCTGCCTGAGCAGTTCTTC. It codes for CASSPDRGTGLPEQFF.

This clonotype showed up just a few times. The chain joins TRBV7-9 to TRBJ1-5, with 8 bases lining up with TRBD1. Losses at the gene ends were 5 bases for V and 3 bases for J; bases not matched to a gene: 6. The CDR3 has 15 amino acids. The germline CDR1 and CDR2 sequences are SEHNR and FQNEAQ (reference sequence). The CDR3 nucleotides read TGTGCCAGCAGCGATCAGGGGGCCCTCAATCAGCCCCAGCATTTT. This gives the protein CASSDQGALNQPQHF.

V usage is TRBV9 and J usage is TRBJ1-1; D call uncertain. The CDR3 sequence is 15 residues long. Germline CDR1 is SGDLS and CDR2 is YYNGEE. The V end lost 3 bases, the J end lost 0 bases, and 12 bases lay between the germline ends. CDR3 sequence (DNA): TGTGCCAGCAGCGCCCCCGGGCAGGTGAACACTGAAGCTTTCTTT. It yields the protein CASSAPGQVNTEAFF. Looking up the rest from reference TRBV9 and TRBJ1-1 gives the full variable domain: DSGVTQTPKHLITATGQRVTLRCSPRSGDLSVYWYQQSLDQGLQFLIQYYNGEERAKGNILERFSAQQFPDLHSELNLSSLELGDSALYFCASSAPGQVNTEAFFGQGTRLTVV.

There are many counts of this clonotype. V and J are TRBV7-2 and TRBJ2-1, with D perhaps being TRBD1 or TRBD2 (6 bases each). Germline assignment: CDR1 SGHTA and CDR2 FQGNSA. V lost 7 bases and J 8 bases, leaving 24 bases between the germline ends. This CDR3 has 16 amino acids. CDR3 nucleotides: TGTGCCAGCACTCCTGAAGGGGGGTACCCCGCCCATGAGCAGTTCTTC. Encoded protein: CASTPEGGYPAHEQFF.

This clonotype was found a few times. The chain uses TRBV29-1 and TRBJ2-7, with TRBD2 matching 9 bases. Germline CDR1 reads SQVTM; CDR2 reads ANQGSEA. This CDR3 is built from 15 residues. V lost 6 bases and J lost 0; bases outside the gene matches: 9. The CDR3 sequence: CSVPGASGDSYEQYF. The CDR3 region has the DNA TGCAGCGTCCCAGGGGCTAGCGGGGACTCCTACGAGCAGTACTTC.

This clonotype was seen more than once but under ten times. This chain uses TRBV7-2 with TRBJ1-5; perhaps TRBD1 as D (6 bases). This CDR3 spans 16 amino acids. From germline, CDR1 is SGHTA and CDR2 FQGNSA. Trimming shortened V by 5 bases and J by 4 bases, and 18 bases separated the two germline ends. The DNA of the CDR3 is TGTGCCAGCAGCCAACTATGGGCGGGACATAATCAGCCCCAGCATTTT. This codes for CASSQLWAGHNQPQHF.

This chain joins TRBV4-1 and TRBJ2-1, with TRBD2 matching 8 bases. Germline loops: CDR1 MGHRA, CDR2 YSYEKL. This CDR3 region has 17 residues. V was pared by 4 bases and J by 8 bases, with 16 bases of the junction left unmatched. The CDR3 loop is CASSPALSGGPGDEQFF. CDR3 nucleotides: TGCGCCAGCAGCCCGGCACTCTCGGGGGGGCCTGGAGATGAGCAGTTCTTC.

This clonotype was counted many times. The CDR3 spells CASSNKAGGKGYEQYF. The CDR3 nucleotides read TGTGCCAGCAGCAATAAAGCAGGGGGCAAAGGGTACGAGCAGTACTTC. The chain is built from TRBV7-9 and TRBJ2-7; 8 bases are shared with TRBD1. CDR3 length: 16 amino acids. CDR1 is SEHNR and CDR2 is FQNEAQ in the germline V gene (reference sequence). The V segment lost 5 bases and the J segment 4 bases; nucleotides outside the gene matches: 13.

The sample holds many counts of this clonotype. The J gene is TRBJ1-2, the V gene TRBV28; D is possibly TRBD1 (5 bases). The CDR3 extends over 17 amino acids. Deletions cut 5 bases from V and 0 bases from J, with 19 bases between. CDR1 MDHEN and CDR2 SYDVKM come from the germline V gene. This CDR3 is CASSAQPWGRTNYGYTF. CDR3 nucleotide sequence: TGTGCCAGCAGTGCCCAGCCGTGGGGCAGGACTAACTATGGCTACACCTTC.

This clonotype was picked up a small number of times. A much larger clonotype is one base distant, so this may be a read error. V and J are TRBV11-3 and TRBJ1-1, with D possibly being TRBD1 (5 bases). Germline assignment: CDR1 SGHNT and CDR2 YENEEA. Trimming shortened V by 0 bases and J by 4 bases, and 6 bases separated the two germline ends. The length of the CDR3 is 13 residues. CDR3 bases: TGTGCCAGCAGCTTAGAGGGGGTCACTGAAGCTTTCTTT. Its protein is CASSLEGVTEAFF.

Regarding this clonotype: A junction boundary mismatches the germline segment, possibly from a read error. This sequence joins TRBV19 and TRBJ2-1, with 7 positions matching TRBD1. This CDR3 comprises 15 residues. Germline CDR1 and CDR2: LNHDA and SQIVND (reference sequence). The CDR3 DNA is TGTACCAGTAGTATCCGGGACAGCTCCTACAATGAGCAGTTCTTC. Translation: CTSSIRDSSYNEQFF.

The chain is built from TRBV10-3 and TRBJ2-5; D tentatively fits TRBD1 or TRBD2 (6 bases each). Trimming took off 8 bases at V and 1 base at J, with 26 bases between the two ends. Germline V CDR1 and CDR2: ENHRY, SYGVKD. This CDR3 comprises 18 residues. CDR3 amino acids: CAIGGALGGLAPQETQYF. In DNA form, the CDR3 reads TGTGCCATCGGAGGGGCTCTTGGGGGGCTAGCTCCCCAAGAGACCCAGTACTTC.

This clonotype turned up a few times. The chain links TRBV19 to TRBJ2-3; D uncertain. V was pared by 6 bases and J by 4 bases, with 11 bases between. Germline V gene data show CDR1 as LNHDA and CDR2 as SQIVND (reference sequence). This CDR3 contains 13 residues. The CDR3 sequence: CASRGITSDTQYF. As DNA, the CDR3 is TGTGCCAGTAGAGGCATAACTTCAGATACGCAGTATTTT. The full variable domain, rest sourced from reference TRBV19 and TRBJ2-3, is DGGITQSPKYLFRKEGQNVTLSCEQNLNHDAMYWYRQDPGQGLRLIYYSQIVNDFQKGDIAEGYSVSREKKESFPLTVTSAQKNPTAFYLCASRGITSDTQYFGPGTRLTVL.

This clonotype has more than one count but fewer than ten. The chain couples TRBV20-1 to TRBJ2-3, with D uncertain. Trimming removed 1 base from V and 4 bases from J, with 18 bases in between. There are 16 residues in the CDR3. Germline lookup yields CDR1 DFQATT and CDR2 SNEGSKA (reference sequence). The DNA for the CDR3 is TGCAGTGCTAGAGGCCGCTCTGGATCTCTGGCAGATACGCAGTATTTT. Translated, it gives CSARGRSGSLADTQYF.

This clonotype showed up just a few times. V and J are TRBV12-3 or TRBV12-4 and TRBJ1-1; a weak D match, TRBD1 (5 bases). V gave up 9 bases and J gave up 1 base, with 18 bases separating them. The CDR3 covers 15 residues. CDR3 protein: CARVKWEGTNTEAFF. In DNA, the CDR3 is TGTGCCAGGGTAAAATGGGAGGGGACGAACACTGAAGCTTTCTTT.

The rearrangement links TRBV4-1 to TRBJ1-2; the match to TRBD1 covers 7 bases. The CDR3 totals 14 residues. Per germline, CDR1 MGHRA and CDR2 YSYEKL. V shed 3 bases and J 4 bases; nucleotides not matched to a gene: 5. The CDR3 nucleotides are TGCGCCAGCAGCCACGCACAGGGGATCTATGGCTACACCTTC. Translated, it gives CASSHAQGIYGYTF.

V is TRBV2 and J is TRBJ1-4, with D unresolved. Per germline, CDR1 SNHLY and CDR2 FYNNEI. V dropped 6 bases and J dropped 5 bases, with 22 bases sitting between them. The CDR3 contains 17 residues. The CDR3 bases are TGTGCCAGCAGGGAGGCGATTCTACCCCTCACCAATGAAAAACTGTTTTTT. As protein: CASREAILPLTNEKLFF.

The V and J genes are TRBV2 and TRBJ1-2, with a possible D match to TRBD1 (6 bases). In germline, CDR1 is SNHLY, CDR2 FYNNEI. V was pared by 5 bases and J by 5 bases, with 18 bases between. This CDR3 comprises 15 residues. DNA of the CDR3: TGTGCCAGCAGTCCAGGGGCAGGTCGGCATTATGGCTACACCTTC. This gives the protein CASSPGAGRHYGYTF.